These 25 T cell receptor beta chains originate from one sample sequenced in a study of chemoradiotherapy in HPV16-positive cancers. TCRdb keeps only in-frame clones here, not all; method: immunoSEQ multiplex PCR. The sample contains approximately 19,000 clones, approximately 83% of which appear only once. The specimen comprised blood, sampled from a patient who underwent chemoradiotherapy. The receptors stem from a human donor with HPV-associated anogenital cancer.

V usage is TRBV30 and J usage is TRBJ1-1; 7 bases are shared with TRBD1. This CDR3 spans 12 amino acids. In germline, CDR1 is GTSNPN, CDR2 SVGIG (reference sequence). After removal of 8 bases from V and 1 base from J, the junction contained 4 bases not matched to a gene. The CDR3: CATDRANTEAFF. The CDR3 region has the DNA TGTGCCACCGACAGGGCGAACACTGAAGCTTTCTTT.

The rearrangement joins TRBV4-1 to TRBJ2-5; no clear D gene. The CDR3 is 17 residues long. The V gene's germline CDR1 is MGHRA and CDR2 YSYEKL. V was pared by 0 bases and J by 0 bases, with 14 bases between. The CDR3 DNA reads TGCGCCAGCAGCCAAGAAAGGCCCGGGTCGTACCAAGAGACCCAGTACTTC. Translated, it gives CASSQERPGSYQETQYF.

V gene TRBV7-9 combines with J gene TRBJ2-7; maybe TRBD1 (7 bases). Germline CDR1 reads SEHNR; CDR2 reads FQNEAQ (reference sequence). CDR3 length: 13 residues. Trimming pared 5 bases from V and 7 bases from J, leaving 15 bases between. This chain's CDR3 is CASSLSQGGEQYF. The CDR3 nucleotides are TGTGCCAGCAGCCTAAGCCAGGGGGGAGAGCAGTACTTC. The whole variable domain, filled in from reference TRBV7-9 and TRBJ2-7, reads DTGVSQNPRHKITKRGQNVTFRCDPISEHNRLYWYRQTLGQGPEFLTYFQNEAQLEKSRLLSDRFSAERPKGSFSTLEIQRTEQGDSAMYLCASSLSQGGEQYFGPGTRLTVT.

This chain links TRBV6-4 with TRBJ2-7; TRBD2 might be the D (6 bases). V was shortened by 3 bases and J by 0 bases, with 12 bases between the two germline ends. CDR3 length: 15 residues. From germline, CDR1 is MRHNA and CDR2 SNTAGT. Written as DNA, the CDR3 is TGTGCCAGCAGTGATTCAGGCGGGGTCTCCTACGAGCAGTACTTC. Translated: CASSDSGGVSYEQYF.

This clone was counted a single time. This chain connects TRBV6-6 to TRBJ1-1, with a possible D match to TRBD1 (6 bases). The length of the CDR3 is 13 residues. V shed 7 bases and J shed 4 bases, with 13 bases lying between them. CDR1 and CDR2 (germline): MNHNY, SVGAGI (reference sequence). CDR3: CASKGEMGTEAFF. In nucleotides, the CDR3 is TGTGCCAGCAAGGGGGAGATGGGCACTGAAGCTTTCTTT.

This chain links TRBV7-2 with TRBJ1-3; TRBD1 matches 7 bases. Germline V gene data show CDR1 as SGHTA and CDR2 as FQGNSA. The V and J ends lost 3 bases and 1 base, in that order; junction bases with no gene match: 0. CDR3 length: 14 residues. The CDR3: CASSLTGSGNTIYF. In DNA, the CDR3 is TGTGCCAGCAGCTTGACAGGGTCTGGAAACACCATATATTTT.

The rearrangement uses TRBV9 and TRBJ2-2; D is ambiguous. Germline V gene data show CDR1 as SGDLS and CDR2 as YYNGEE. There are 15 residues in the CDR3. Trimming removed 0 bases from V and 2 bases from J, with 8 bases in between. The CDR3 bases are TGTGCCAGCAGCGTAGAGGGCCACAACACCGGGGAGCTGTTTTTT. Amino acid sequence: CASSVEGHNTGELFF.

This clone came up once. This chain links TRBV10-3 with TRBJ2-5, with TRBD1 matching 9 bases. With V trimmed by 6 bases and J by 4 bases, 12 bases remained unmatched. The CDR3 runs 16 residues. Germline CDR1 is ENHRY and CDR2 is SYGVKD. The CDR3 nucleotides read TGTGCCATCAGGCCCGGACAGGGGCTTACTCGAGAGACCCAGTACTTC. Its protein product is CAIRPGQGLTRETQYF.

The rearrangement uses TRBV2 and TRBJ1-5, with a weak D call TRBD1 (6 bases). Germline loops: CDR1 SNHLY, CDR2 FYNNEI. The CDR3 has 15 amino acids. V was clipped by 7 bases and J by 0 bases, with 13 bases between them. The CDR3 spells CASNAQGYSNQPQHF. The CDR3 DNA reads TGTGCCAGCAACGCCCAGGGGTATAGCAATCAGCCCCAGCATTTT.

The chain carries TRBV7-9 and TRBJ2-3; D not certain. The CDR3 has 11 amino acids. V was trimmed by 7 bases and J by 4 bases, leaving 6 bases between them. Per germline, CDR1 SEHNR and CDR2 FQNEAQ (reference sequence). The CDR3 nucleotides read TGTGCCAGCACAGACTCAGATACGCAGTATTTT. Translation gives CASTDSDTQYF.

This clone has only one observation. This chain joins TRBV30 and TRBJ1-4; D possibly corresponds to TRBD1 (6 bases). Per germline, CDR1 GTSNPN and CDR2 SVGIG (reference sequence). The CDR3 is 16 amino acids. V lost 2 bases and J 0 bases, leaving 13 bases between the germline ends. CDR3 bases: TGTGCCTGGAGTACAGGACAGTCAACAACTAATGAAAAACTGTTTTTT. It specifies CAWSTGQSTTNEKLFF.

The gene calls are TRBV6-5 and TRBJ1-1; D not certain. Deletions cut 5 bases from V and 1 base from J, with 11 bases between. Germline lookup yields CDR1 MNHEY and CDR2 SVGAGI. The CDR3 contains 14 residues. CDR3 in amino acids: CASSELVENTEAFF. As DNA, the CDR3 is TGTGCCAGCAGTGAATTAGTGGAGAACACTGAAGCTTTCTTT.

V and J are TRBV30 and TRBJ2-1; D is perhaps TRBD2 (6 bases). This CDR3 region has 14 residues. CDR1 is GTSNPN, CDR2 SVGIG, per germline (reference sequence). Trimming shortened V by 1 base and J by 9 bases, and 16 bases separated the two germline ends. The CDR3 region is CAWSELWDGGEQFF. The CDR3 bases are TGTGCCTGGAGTGAGTTGTGGGACGGGGGTGAGCAGTTCTTC.

This clone was seen once. Relative to the germline gene, one junction end is altered; a read error may explain this. The CDR3 loop reads CASSLSGTLNSLLHF. DNA for the CDR3: TGTGCCAGCAGCTTATCCGGGACACTTAATTCACTCCTCCACTTT. The chain links TRBV9 to TRBJ1-6, with D tentatively TRBD1 (6 bases). CDR3 length equals 15 residues. Germline values: CDR1 SGDLS, CDR2 YYNGEE.

This chain connects TRBV6-6 to TRBJ1-2; D ambiguous. V lost 7 bases to trimming and J lost 3 bases, with 6 bases between them. CDR3 size: 11 residues. Germline CDR1 is MNHNY and CDR2 is SVGAGI (reference sequence). The CDR3 region has the DNA TGTGCCAGCAACGACTACTATGGCTACACCTTC. Protein product: CASNDYYGYTF.

The rearrangement uses TRBV11-2 and TRBJ2-2, with D uncertain. Germline assignment: CDR1 SGHAT and CDR2 FQNNGV. The CDR3 length is 12 residues. V was clipped by 5 bases and J by 3 bases, with 4 bases between them. The CDR3 spells CASSLDTGELFF. The DNA of the CDR3 is TGTGCCAGCAGCCTCGACACCGGGGAGCTGTTTTTT.

The chain employs TRBV7-2 and TRBJ1-1; weak D call: TRBD1 (6 bases). This CDR3 has 14 residues. Germline lookup yields CDR1 SGHTA and CDR2 FQGNSA. Trimming took off 2 bases at V and 5 bases at J, with 12 bases between the two ends. In DNA form, the CDR3 reads TGTGCCAGCAGCTTATACAGGGCGGGTACTGAAGCTTTCTTT. Translation gives CASSLYRAGTEAFF.

The gene calls are TRBV5-4 and TRBJ2-1; 7 nucleotides match TRBD2. CDR3 length: 16 amino acids. V lost 3 bases and J lost 1; bases outside the gene matches: 7. Germline loops: CDR1 SGHNT, CDR2 YYREEE (reference sequence). CDR3 protein: CASSSGLRRSYNEQFF. CDR3 bases: TGTGCCAGCAGCTCGGGACTAAGAAGGTCCTACAATGAGCAGTTCTTC.

The CDR3 sequence is CASSAPGQGLNTEAFF. In DNA, the CDR3 is TGTGCCAGCAGCGCACCGGGACAGGGGCTTAACACTGAAGCTTTCTTT. This chain connects TRBV9 to TRBJ1-1; 10 bases align to TRBD1. The CDR3 has 16 amino acids. J lost 2 bases, V lost 3 bases, and 7 bases had no gene match. The germline CDR1 and CDR2 sequences are SGDLS and YYNGEE.

This clone was counted a single time. V usage is TRBV28 and J usage is TRBJ1-4; D is ambiguous. Per the germline V gene, CDR1 is MDHEN and CDR2 is SYDVKM. The CDR3 runs to 14 residues. Between the trimmed V and J ends, which lost 8 bases and 6 bases, there was a span of 16 bases. The CDR3 DNA sequence: TGTGCCAGCCTCGGGTGGTTTCGGGATGAAAAACTGTTTTTT. Translation: CASLGWFRDEKLFF.

The chain links TRBV9 to TRBJ2-3, with 14 bases that match TRBD2. V shed 3 bases, J shed 5 bases, and the junction held 8 bases outside the gene matches. The CDR3 has 17 amino acids. The germline V gene encodes CDR1 SGDLS and CDR2 YYNGEE. The chain's CDR3 is CASSEGLAGGQGDTQYF. The CDR3 DNA is TGTGCCAGCAGCGAAGGACTAGCGGGGGGCCAGGGAGATACGCAGTATTTT.

The chain recombines TRBV7-8 with TRBJ1-2; unclear D gene. CDR1 and CDR2 from the germline V gene are SGHVS and FQNEAQ. The CDR3 is made up of 14 amino acids. V was pared by 1 base and J by 1 base, with 7 bases between. CDR3 DNA sequence: TGTGCCAGCAGCTTAGAAGCAATTAACTATGGCTACACCTTC. Its protein is CASSLEAINYGYTF.

This clone showed up just a few times. The chain is built from TRBV7-3 and TRBJ2-1, with 7 bases lining up with TRBD2. In germline, CDR1 is SGHTA, CDR2 FQGTGA. The CDR3 sequence is 14 residues long. With V trimmed by 5 bases and J by 15 bases, 16 bases remained unmatched. CDR3 DNA sequence: TGTGCCAGCAGCCAAGACCTCGCTGGGGGACTACTGTTCTTC. Translation: CASSQDLAGGLLFF.

V gene TRBV7-2 combines with J gene TRBJ1-5; the D gene is possibly TRBD1 (5 bases). The CDR3 is 12 residues long. Per the germline V gene, CDR1 is SGHTA and CDR2 is FQGNSA. Deletions cut 1 base from V and 15 bases from J, with 13 bases between. The CDR3 DNA reads as TGTGCCAGCAGCTTAGAGGTGGGACGATTGCATTTT. It is translated as CASSLEVGRLHF. Based on the CDR3 plus reference TRBV7-2 and TRBJ1-5, the full variable domain is GAGVSQSPSNKVTEKGKDVELRCDPISGHTALYWYRQSLGQGLEFLIYFQGNSAPDKSGLPSDRFSAERTGGSVSTLTIQRTQQEDSAVYLCASSLEVGRLHFGDGTRLSIL.

The rearrangement links TRBV6-5 to TRBJ1-2, with 11 bases identical to TRBD1. V gave up 2 bases and J gave up 4 bases; unmatched junction bases: 6. The V gene's germline CDR1 is MNHEY and CDR2 SVGAGI. The CDR3 extends over 16 amino acids. The CDR3 sequence is CASSYVRTGGGYGYTF. CDR3 nucleotide sequence: TGTGCCAGCAGTTACGTTAGGACAGGGGGCGGCTATGGCTACACCTTC.